The 3 T cell receptor beta chains below were found in one sample sequenced in a study of cytomegalovirus exposure and HLA in healthy donors. PCR involved 60 Vbeta and 13 Jbeta primers. Clones were sequenced by immunoSEQ multiplex PCR, and TCRdb holds only the in-frame ones, with some missing. The sample yields roughly 200,000 clones, 77% seen once. The source material was PBMCs. The receptors here all came from a woman aged 55-70 years in good health and CMV-seropositive.

A single count supports this clone. The rearrangement joins TRBV9 to TRBJ1-6; tentatively, D is TRBD1 (6 bases). The V end lost 4 bases, the J end lost 6 bases, and 11 bases lay between the germline ends. There are 14 residues in the CDR3. CDR1 is SGDLS and CDR2 is YYNGEE in the germline V gene. CDR3 sequence: CASSPRTANSPLHF. In DNA, the CDR3 is TGTGCCAGCAGCCCCAGGACAGCTAATTCACCCCTCCACTTT.

In nucleotides, the CDR3 is TGTGCCAGCAGCGCGACAGGAGTTAATGAAAAACTGTTTTTT. Protein: CASSATGVNEKLFF. This chain links TRBV7-2 with TRBJ1-4, with D possibly TRBD1 on 6 matching bases. This CDR3 contains 14 residues. Per the germline V gene, CDR1 is SGHTA and CDR2 is FQGNSA. The V end was cut by 5 bases, the J end by 4 bases, with 11 bases between.

A remark on this clone: An end of the junction does not agree with germline; a read error may underlie this. The chain carries TRBV11-2 and TRBJ2-6; possible D gene TRBD1, 5 bases. The length of the CDR3 is 13 residues. CDR1 and CDR2 (germline): SGHAT, FQNNGV. As DNA, the CDR3 is TGTGCCAGCAGCTTAACTGGGGCCAACGGCCTGACTTTC. Translated: CASSLTGANGLTF.